What follows is one T cell receptor (beta chain) and its context. This specimen belongs to a study of shared clonotypes between healthy human individuals. Study-level information: Those who served as donors were a couple of women and three men between the ages of 18 and 49.

Terminally differentiated effector memory CD45RA+ cells were excluded from the naive CD8 cells, which were CD45RO-negative and positively selected for CCR7. The study drew its donors from healthy HIV-negative adults without recent acute infections or vaccinations. Evenly divided among several immunoSEQ plates was the genomic DNA of each subset. This table comes from immunoSEQ multiplex PCR, and its TCRdb copy is limited to in-frame clones, with some not included. The table has some 2 million clones, roughly 94% seen once. This sequence was found in a man younger than 30 in good health. The specimen was naive CD8+ T cells sorted from blood.

The CDR3 DNA sequence: TGCGCCAGCAGCCAGAACAGGGAGGGGTACGAGCAGTACTTC. This sequence encodes CASSQNREGYEQYF. The V and J genes are TRBV4-1 and TRBJ2-7; D is possibly TRBD2 (7 bases). Per the germline V gene, CDR1 is MGHRA and CDR2 is YSYEKL. Between the trimmed V and J ends, which lost 3 bases and 4 bases, there was a span of 13 bases. This CDR3 is 14 amino acids long.